The 14 T cell receptor beta chains below were found in one sample sequenced in a study of molecular identifiers for immune sequencing clone quantification. TCRdb re-derived calls from the PCR reads in MiXCR, one entry per CDR3 protein. The sample contains around 320,000 distinct CDR3 sequences, under 25% of which appear only once. The sequenced sample consisted of naive CD8+ T cells from blood, with Jurkat cell RNA spiked in. Specified subset: FACS-sorted CD8+CD4-CCR7+CD45RA+ naive T cells. These TCRs come from a human donor in good health. Some libraries in this study had Jurkat cell RNA spiked in.

This clonotype appeared a few times. The chain carries TRBV11-2 and TRBJ2-5, with 13 bases fitting TRBD2. CDR1 SGHAT and CDR2 FQNNGV come from the germline V gene. This CDR3 comprises 18 residues. V was clipped by 1 base and J by 2 bases; unmatched bases: 7. The CDR3: CASSLVDGTSGVQETQYF. In DNA form, the CDR3 reads TGTGCCAGCAGCTTAGTGGACGGGACTAGCGGGGTGCAAGAGACCCAGTACTTC. The complete variable domain, with remaining parts taken from reference TRBV11-2 and TRBJ2-5, reads EAGVAQSPRYKIIEKRQSVAFWCNPISGHATLYWYQQILGQGPKLLIQFQNNGVVDDSQLPKDRFSAERLKGVDSTLKIQPAKLEDSAVYLCASSLVDGTSGVQETQYFGPGTRLLVL.

On this clonotype itself: One end of the junction does not line up with germline, which may come from a read error. The chain is built from TRBV27 and TRBJ2-6; 8 nucleotides agree with TRBD1. In germline, CDR1 is MNHEY, CDR2 SMNVEV (reference sequence). This CDR3 is built from 16 residues. CDR3 protein: CASEGRGLSGATVLTF. The DNA for the CDR3 is TGTGCCAGCGAGGGCAGGGGGCTATCTGGGGCCACCGTCCTGACTTTC.

This chain joins TRBV20-1 and TRBJ2-3, with TRBD2 as a possible D gene (7 bases). Germline V gives CDR1 DFQATT, CDR2 SNEGSKA (reference sequence). CDR3 length equals 20 residues. The ends were cut back, 7 bases at V and 3 bases at J, with 35 bases in the middle. CDR3 coding DNA: TGCAGTGTCTATCCCCGGGACTGGGGGCAGGGAGGGCCTAGTACAGATACGCAGTATTTT. Protein product: CSVYPRDWGQGGPSTDTQYF.

This clonotype was observed a few times. The chain recombines TRBV27 with TRBJ1-1; 12 positions agree with TRBD1. The V segment lost 0 bases and the J segment 6 bases; nucleotides outside the gene matches: 11. The CDR3 has 18 amino acids. Germline CDR1 is MNHEY and CDR2 is SMNVEV (reference sequence). This chain's CDR3 is CASSLSWGQGAVISEAFF. DNA of the CDR3: TGTGCCAGCAGTTTATCGTGGGGACAGGGGGCGGTAATCTCTGAAGCTTTCTTT.

About this clonotype itself: A much larger clone differs from this one at a single base, so this may be a read error. The chain carries TRBV9 and TRBJ1-1; D is uncertain. Per germline, CDR1 SGDLS and CDR2 YYNGEE. This CDR3 has 15 amino acids. CDR3: CASSVGVQLNPEAFF. DNA of the CDR3: TGTGCCAGCAGCGTAGGTGTACAGCTGAACCCTGAAGCTTTCTTT. Full variable domain (rest looked up from reference TRBV9 and TRBJ1-1): DSGVTQTPKHLITATGQRVTLRCSPRSGDLSVYWYQQSLDQGLQFLIQYYNGEERAKGNILERFSAQQFPDLHSELNLSSLELGDSALYFCASSVGVQLNPEAFFGQGTRLTVV.

This clonotype is a singleton in its sample. V is TRBV19 and J is TRBJ2-7; D is unresolved. This CDR3 has 15 residues. V lost 3 bases and J lost 5, with 17 bases in between. CDR1 and CDR2 from the germline V gene are LNHDA and SQIVND (reference sequence). This CDR3 is CASSIEASARHEQYF. In DNA, the CDR3 is TGTGCCAGTAGTATTGAAGCCAGTGCTCGGCACGAGCAGTACTTC. The variable domain in full, with the rest retrieved from reference TRBV19 and TRBJ2-7, is DGGITQSPKYLFRKEGQNVTLSCEQNLNHDAMYWYRQDPGQGLRLIYYSQIVNDFQKGDIAEGYSVSREKKESFPLTVTSAQKNPTAFYLCASSIEASARHEQYFGPGTRLTVT.

The rearrangement links TRBV6-6 to TRBJ1-5, with no clear D. This CDR3 has 14 residues. The ends were cut back, 4 bases at V and 3 bases at J, with 10 bases in the middle. CDR1 and CDR2 (germline): MNHNY, SVGAGI (reference sequence). The DNA for the CDR3 is TGTGCCAGCAGTTCGAACCTCCACAATCAGCCCCAGCATTTT. Encoded protein: CASSSNLHNQPQHF.

This CDR3 reads CASNPGHGENEKLFF. The CDR3 DNA sequence: TGTGCCAGCAACCCGGGACACGGAGAAAATGAAAAACTGTTTTTT. V and J are TRBV6-5 and TRBJ1-4; D is possibly TRBD1 (6 bases). In germline, CDR1 is MNHEY, CDR2 SVGAGI. V was pared by 7 bases and J by 5 bases, with 17 bases between. This CDR3 is built from 15 residues.

There are many counts of this clonotype. The genes are TRBV25-1 and TRBJ1-1; D remains ambiguous. V lost 3 bases, J lost 2 bases, and 10 bases lay in between. The CDR3 runs 14 residues. CDR1 is MGHDK, CDR2 SYGVNS, per germline. The CDR3 region is CASSDGGVNTEAFF. CDR3 nucleotide sequence: TGTGCCAGCAGTGATGGTGGCGTTAACACTGAAGCTTTCTTT.

V and J are TRBV11-2 and TRBJ2-7; D is unclear. CDR3 size: 12 residues. Germline V lookup: CDR1 SGHAT, CDR2 FQNNGV. The V and J ends lost 0 bases and 2 bases respectively, with 2 bases between them. This CDR3 reads CASSLDAYEQYF. The CDR3 DNA reads TGTGCCAGCAGCTTAGATGCCTACGAGCAGTACTTC.

The table lists this clonotype with a few counts. This chain uses TRBV9 with TRBJ2-7; 11 bases are a match to TRBD1. Germline values: CDR1 SGDLS, CDR2 YYNGEE. Trimming took 4 bases from V and 5 from J; bases not matched to a gene: 8. This CDR3 comprises 15 residues. This chain's CDR3 is CASSLSDRGRDEQYF. DNA of the CDR3: TGTGCCAGCAGCTTATCGGACAGGGGGCGCGACGAGCAGTACTTC.

This clonotype was counted at least ten times. The chain has TRBV20-1 and TRBJ1-4; no clear D gene. Per the germline V gene, CDR1 is DFQATT and CDR2 is SNEGSKA (reference sequence). This CDR3 is built from 12 residues. V was pared by 5 bases and J by 7 bases, with 11 bases between. The CDR3 bases are TGCAGTGCTCTGGGTCGGGTTGAAAAACTGTTTTTT. It is translated as CSALGRVEKLFF.

CDR3 in amino acids: CASSFGQGTYNEQFF. The CDR3 nucleotides read TGTGCCAGCAGTTTCGGACAGGGAACCTACAATGAGCAGTTCTTC. The V and J genes are TRBV12-3 or TRBV12-4 and TRBJ2-1; TRBD1 matches 8 bases. V dropped 3 bases and J dropped 2; count of bases not matched to a gene: 3. This CDR3 contains 15 residues.

The chain links TRBV6-2 or TRBV6-3 to TRBJ2-4; 8 nucleotides line up with TRBD1. Germline V CDR1 and CDR2: MNHEY, SVGEGT. J gave up 9 bases and V 6 bases, and 10 bases lay outside the gene matches. The CDR3 covers 14 residues. DNA of the CDR3: TGTGCCAGCAGGGATCGGACAGGGTTTGGCATTCAGTACTTC. Translation: CASRDRTGFGIQYF.